These 9 T cell receptor beta chains share one sample of origin, sequenced in a study of T cells in Graves' hyperthyroidism and ophthalmopathy (dated by TCRdb to about 2019). The library was generated by multiplex PCR. The sequencer was an Illumina HiSeq 2000. TCR beta CDR3 regions were amplified from RNA transcripts. For the first round of RT-PCR on the TCR CDR3, the HTBI primer set was used together with the Qiagen OneStep RT-PCR kit. TCRdb redid the processing of the public reads, applying fastp at Q25 and MiXCR, and retained in-frame beta chains. Identical CDR3 proteins give one entry, which carries the most common genes and DNA. The sample table holds 550,000 to 700,000 distinct CDR3 sequences, of which roughly 15% were seen once. Of the sample, approximately 4.2% is held by the ten largest clones. The specimen sequenced was blood. Source of these receptors: a woman aged 35 to 49 with Graves' ophthalmopathy.

This clonotype was seen more than once but under ten times. The V call is TRBV11-2, the J call TRBJ2-7; 8 positions match TRBD2. The length of the CDR3 is 15 residues. Looked up from germline, CDR1 is SGHAT and CDR2 is FQNNGV. V lost 6 bases to trimming and J lost 5 bases; unmatched junction nucleotides: 12. In nucleotides, the CDR3 is TGTGCCAGCAGGCCCGAGGGCGGGAGGAGCGACGAGCAGTACTTC. Translation gives CASRPEGGRSDEQYF.

V usage is TRBV12-3 or TRBV12-4 and J usage is TRBJ1-1; 12 bases are a match to TRBD1. J lost 5 bases, V lost 6 bases, and 7 bases had no gene match. The CDR3 is 15 residues long. The CDR3 region is CASSLGTGGKTEAFF. CDR3 sequence (DNA): TGTGCCAGCAGCCTAGGGACAGGGGGCAAGACTGAAGCTTTCTTT.

The J gene is TRBJ2-2, the V gene TRBV6-5; D is unresolved. Germline V CDR1 and CDR2: MNHEY, SVGAGI. The CDR3 runs to 16 residues. Trimming pared 1 base from V and 0 bases from J, leaving 9 bases between. The CDR3 loop is CASSYWGSPNTGELFF. CDR3 DNA: TGTGCCAGCAGTTACTGGGGAAGTCCGAACACCGGGGAGCTGTTTTTT.

V and J are TRBV28 and TRBJ2-7, with 8 nucleotides matching TRBD2. V was clipped by 3 bases and J by 1 base; unmatched bases: 5. Germline V gene data show CDR1 as MDHEN and CDR2 as SYDVKM. This CDR3 has 15 residues. The CDR3 reads CASSLLGGGSYEQYF. CDR3 coding DNA: TGTGCCAGCAGTTTGTTAGGCGGGGGGTCCTACGAGCAGTACTTC.

This clonotype has at least ten counts. V is TRBV27 and J is TRBJ1-1, with TRBD1 as a possible D gene (5 bases). From germline, CDR1 is MNHEY and CDR2 SMNVEV (reference sequence). There are 14 residues in the CDR3. The V gene lost 3 bases and the J gene lost 8 bases, with 16 bases spanning the gap. CDR3 coding DNA: TGTGCCAGCAGTTTGAGATGGGACGGAACCGAAGCTTTCTTT. Translated: CASSLRWDGTEAFF.

In this sample, this clonotype turned up many times. The J gene is TRBJ2-5, the V gene TRBV28; D may be TRBD1 or TRBD2 (5 bases each). The germline V gene has CDR1 MDHEN and CDR2 SYDVKM. The V gene lost 3 bases and the J gene lost 4 bases, with 9 bases spanning the gap. This CDR3 has 13 amino acids. The CDR3: CASSFPGAETQYF. The DNA of the CDR3 is TGTGCCAGCAGTTTCCCCGGGGCAGAGACCCAGTACTTC.

Ten or more counts support this clonotype. The chain links TRBV15 to TRBJ2-7, with a weak D call TRBD2 (5 bases). From germline, CDR1 is LNHNV and CDR2 YYDKDF (reference sequence). The CDR3 totals 13 residues. V was clipped by 5 bases and J by 3 bases, with 11 bases between them. CDR3 residues: CATSLTGSYEQYF. The DNA of the CDR3 is TGTGCCACCAGCCTCACGGGGAGCTACGAGCAGTACTTC.

This clonotype was counted a few times. V is TRBV6-2 or TRBV6-3 and J is TRBJ2-1; the match to TRBD2 covers 9 bases. The trim removed 0 bases at V and 2 bases at J, leaving 5 bases unmatched. CDR3 length: 17 amino acids. Per the germline V gene, CDR1 is MNHEY and CDR2 is SVGEGT. CDR3 nucleotides: TGTGCCAGCAGTTACTCGCTAGCGGGATTCCCCTACAATGAGCAGTTCTTC. Amino acid sequence: CASSYSLAGFPYNEQFF.

This clonotype was detected only a few times. The chain employs TRBV20-1 and TRBJ1-1; D is unclear. The CDR3 contains 13 residues. Germline V gives CDR1 DFQATT, CDR2 SNEGSKA (reference sequence). V was clipped by 0 bases and J by 5 bases, with 10 bases between them. CDR3 amino acids: CSAREGIGTEAFF. Here the CDR3 DNA reads TGCAGTGCTAGAGAGGGGATAGGGACTGAAGCTTTCTTT.